The sequence of this T cell receptor (beta chain) was determined in a study of cytomegalovirus exposure and HLA in healthy donors. Study-wide findings and caveats: Several of the most significant clusters were apparently associated with common viral pathogens in a later analysis. A later analysis found most CMV-associated TCR beta chains apparently HLA-restricted.

Note on this clone: No antigen is known for it.

Germline CDR1 SGHTA, CDR2 FQGNSA. V was pared by 1 base and J by 4 bases, with 9 bases between. This CDR3 contains 14 residues. 60 Vbeta and 13 Jbeta primers were used in PCR. The table came from immunoSEQ multiplex PCR; TCRdb's copy has only in-frame clones and leaves some out. The sample has about 150,000 clones, roughly three quarters seen once; the top ten hold about 13%. The chain joins TRBV7-2 to TRBJ2-3, with D possibly TRBD2 on 6 matching bases. Sequences were obtained from PBMCs. This TCR derives from a man aged 25 to 40 in good health and CMV-seropositive. The CDR3 sequence: CASSLVLASDTQYF. As DNA, the CDR3 is TGTGCCAGCAGCTTAGTCCTAGCGTCAGATACGCAGTATTTT. Based on the CDR3 plus reference TRBV7-2 and TRBJ2-3, the full variable domain is GAGVSQSPSNKVTEKGKDVELRCDPISGHTALYWYRQSLGQGLEFLIYFQGNSAPDKSGLPSDRFSAERTGGSVSTLTIQRTQQEDSAVYLCASSLVLASDTQYFGPGTRLTVL.